This T cell receptor (beta chain) is drawn from a study of OX40 agonist ivuxolimab in advanced cancers. V was cut by 3 bases and J by 7 bases, with 19 bases left in between. The CDR3 spans 17 residues. CDR1 is ENHRY and CDR2 is SYGVKD in the germline V gene. The method was immunoSEQ multiplex PCR; TCRdb's version includes in-frame clones alone and lacks a portion of them. The table lists about 79,000 clones, 70% to 90% of them singletons. A history of autoimmune disease or systemic immunosuppression excluded patients. Sample: CD4+ or CD8+ T cells sorted from blood, taken in a trial of the OX40 agonist ivuxolimab. This receptor was taken from an adult with an advanced solid tumor such as melanoma, head and neck, liver or kidney cancer. This chain links TRBV10-3 with TRBJ1-6, with D tentatively TRBD1 (6 bases). This CDR3 is CAISDPSRGGENSPLHF. The CDR3, as DNA: TGTGCCATCAGTGATCCTTCGCGGGGGGGCGAAAATTCACCCCTCCACTTT.